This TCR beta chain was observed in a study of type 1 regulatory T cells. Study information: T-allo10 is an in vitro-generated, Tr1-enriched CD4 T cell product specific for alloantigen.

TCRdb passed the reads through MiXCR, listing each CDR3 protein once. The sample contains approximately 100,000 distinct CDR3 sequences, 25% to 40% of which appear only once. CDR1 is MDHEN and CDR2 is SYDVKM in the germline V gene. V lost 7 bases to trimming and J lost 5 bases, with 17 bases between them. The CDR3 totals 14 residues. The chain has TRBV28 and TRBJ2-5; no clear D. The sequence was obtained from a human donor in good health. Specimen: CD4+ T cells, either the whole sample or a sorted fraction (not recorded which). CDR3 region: CASTDSTLGETQYF. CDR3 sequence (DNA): TGTGCCAGCACAGACTCAACCCTAGGGGAGACCCAGTACTTC. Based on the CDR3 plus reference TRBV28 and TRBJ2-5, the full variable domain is DVKVTQSSRYLVKRTGEKVFLECVQDMDHENMFWYRQDPGLGLRLIYFSYDVKMKEKGDIPEGYSVSREKKERFSLILESASTNQTSMYLCASTDSTLGETQYFGPGTRLLVL.